This T cell receptor (beta chain) was identified in a study of shared clonotypes between healthy human individuals. Study at large: CD4 naive and CD4 memory each took three plates per donor, while CD8 naive took two and CD8 memory one.

Measured with immunoSEQ multiplex PCR; TCRdb has only the in-frame clones, and not every one. The table records roughly 2.1 million clones, more than 85% of them present only once. Naivety among CD8 cells was defined by CD45RO negativity and positive CCR7 selection, thereby excluding terminally differentiated effector memory CD45RA+ cells. CDR1 and CDR2 (germline): MNHEY, SVGAGI. The CDR3 is 14 amino acids. Trimming removed 7 bases from V and 5 bases from J; junction bases left unmatched: 10. This chain joins TRBV6-5 and TRBJ1-1; 7 bases match TRBD1. The sequenced material came from naive CD8+ T cells from PBMCs. This sequence was found in a man between 18 and 35 years old in good health. Some clones in this sample may be carry-over from other donors' samples. The CDR3 region has the DNA TGTGCCAGCACCTTAACAGGGGCAGGAACTGAAGCTTTCTTT. Amino acids: CASTLTGAGTEAFF.